This T cell receptor (beta chain) appears in the sequencing data of a study of cytotoxic CD8 clonotypes in ibrutinib-treated CLL. The CDR3 has 14 amino acids. CDR1 MDHEN and CDR2 SYDVKM come from the germline V gene. Trimming cost V 3 bases and J 4 bases, with 13 bases left between them. The protocol was immunoSEQ multiplex PCR, while the TCRdb copy is restricted to in-frame clones and leaves out a portion. The profile covers fewer than 400,000 clones, with 67% appearing a single time and around 6.6% taken by the ten largest. This receptor was identified in a human donor with chronic lymphocytic leukemia. Here the sequenced sample was PBMCs, taken after 36 months of ibrutinib treatment. The genes are TRBV28 and TRBJ2-7; D is perhaps TRBD2 (5 bases). Written as DNA, the CDR3 is TGTGCCAGCAGTTTTGGGCCGGGGTGGTACGAGCAGTACTTC. It yields the protein CASSFGPGWYEQYF.